In its sample, the clone carrying this T cell receptor beta chain was seen once. Its antigen is not known. V shed 3 bases, J shed 4 bases, and the junction held 16 bases outside the gene matches. This CDR3 region has 18 residues. CDR1 MGHDK and CDR2 SYGVNS come from the germline V gene. This entry comes from a study of cytomegalovirus exposure and HLA in healthy donors. Study background: Earlier sequencing of 150 million to 200 million T cells yielded approximately 120 million unique TCR beta sequences.

The PCR employed 60 Vbeta primers together with 13 Jbeta primers. Profiled with immunoSEQ multiplex PCR; TCRdb holds only in-frame clones, not every one. Of 170,000 or so clones listed, over 70% are singletons. Study observations and caveats: The authors reported that TCR beta sequences could predict HLA-A and HLA-B alleles. These predictions were accurate for most subjects in the first cohort. The later analysis indicated that the majority of CMV-associated TCR beta chains appeared HLA-restricted. Previous analysis showed most TCR beta V segments were productive about 87% or about 30% of the time.

V is TRBV25-1 and J is TRBJ2-7; TRBD1 matches at 9 bases. Material for sequencing was PBMCs. The receptor was isolated from a woman younger than 45 in good health and CMV-seropositive. CDR3 coding DNA: TGTGCCAGCAGTGATTCGAAGCACCGGGACAGGGTCCGATACGAGCAGTACTTC. Translating gives CASSDSKHRDRVRYEQYF.